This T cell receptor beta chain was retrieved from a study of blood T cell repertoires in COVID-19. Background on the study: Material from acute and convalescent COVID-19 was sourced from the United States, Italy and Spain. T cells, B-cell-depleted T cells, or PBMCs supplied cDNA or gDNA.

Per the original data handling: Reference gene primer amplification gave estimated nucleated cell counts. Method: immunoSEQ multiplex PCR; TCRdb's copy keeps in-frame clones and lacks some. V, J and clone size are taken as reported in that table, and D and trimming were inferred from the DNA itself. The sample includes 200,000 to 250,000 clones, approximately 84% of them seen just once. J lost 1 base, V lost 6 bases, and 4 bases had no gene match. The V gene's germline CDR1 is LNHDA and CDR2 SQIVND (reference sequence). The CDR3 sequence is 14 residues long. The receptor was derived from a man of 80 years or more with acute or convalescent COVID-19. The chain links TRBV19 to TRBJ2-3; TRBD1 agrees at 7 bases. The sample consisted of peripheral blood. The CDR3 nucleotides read TGTGCCAGTAGCTTAGACAGGGGCACAGATACGCAGTATTTT. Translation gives CASSLDRGTDTQYF. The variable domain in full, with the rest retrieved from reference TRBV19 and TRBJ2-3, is DGGITQSPKYLFRKEGQNVTLSCEQNLNHDAMYWYRQDPGQGLRLIYYSQIVNDFQKGDIAEGYSVSREKKESFPLTVTSAQKNPTAFYLCASSLDRGTDTQYFGPGTRLTVL.